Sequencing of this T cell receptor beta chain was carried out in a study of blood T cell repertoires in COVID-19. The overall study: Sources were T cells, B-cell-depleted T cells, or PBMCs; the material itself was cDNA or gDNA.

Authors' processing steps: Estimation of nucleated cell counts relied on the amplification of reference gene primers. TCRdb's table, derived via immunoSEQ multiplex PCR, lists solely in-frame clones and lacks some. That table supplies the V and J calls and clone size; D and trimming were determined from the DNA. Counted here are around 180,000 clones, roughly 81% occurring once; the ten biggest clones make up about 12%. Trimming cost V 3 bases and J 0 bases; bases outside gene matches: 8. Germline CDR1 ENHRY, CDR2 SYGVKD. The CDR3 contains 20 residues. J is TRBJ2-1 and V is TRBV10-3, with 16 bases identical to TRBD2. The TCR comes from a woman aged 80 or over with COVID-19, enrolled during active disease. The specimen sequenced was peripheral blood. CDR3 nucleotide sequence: TGTGCCATCAGTGATCCCGGGACTAGCGGGGGGGCAGGCTCCTACAATGAGCAGTTCTTC. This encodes CAISDPGTSGGAGSYNEQFF.